These 31 T cell receptor beta chains were sequenced from one sample in a study of shared clonotypes between healthy human individuals. TCRdb's copy holds only in-frame clones and misses some; the assay was immunoSEQ multiplex PCR. This table has roughly 2.2 million clones, around 92% appearing once. Specimen: naive CD4+ T cells from PBMCs. Indicated subset: CD45RA+ positively selected. These receptors were collected from a man aged 18-30 years in good health. Some clones in this sample may be carry-over from other donors' samples.

The chain recombines TRBV28 with TRBJ2-7, with no clear D. This CDR3 region has 16 residues. The V gene lost 3 bases and the J gene lost 2 bases, with 17 bases spanning the gap. Germline CDR1 is MDHEN and CDR2 is SYDVKM. The CDR3 coding sequence is TGTGCCAGCAGTTTTGAGCTTCGCAGGAGAACCTACGAGCAGTACTTC. Translating it yields CASSFELRRRTYEQYF.

The genes are TRBV28 and TRBJ2-5; 7 bases line up with TRBD2. The CDR3 is 15 residues long. V was pared by 5 bases and J by 4 bases, with 10 bases of the junction left unmatched. Looked up from germline, CDR1 is MDHEN and CDR2 is SYDVKM. The CDR3, as DNA: TGTGCCAGCAGTGCCTGGGAGGGCGGAGGAGAGACCCAGTACTTC. This gives the protein CASSAWEGGGETQYF.

The CDR3 loop reads CASSATGADTQYF. DNA for the CDR3: TGTGCCAGCAGCGCGACAGGGGCAGATACGCAGTATTTT. The chain combines TRBV9 with TRBJ2-3; 8 nucleotides align to TRBD1. This CDR3 has 13 amino acids. The J segment lost 4 bases and the V segment lost 3 bases, leaving 1 base of the junction unmatched. The germline V gene has CDR1 SGDLS and CDR2 YYNGEE.

The chain recombines TRBV6-5 with TRBJ2-1; no reliable D call. Trimming took 6 bases from V and 5 from J, leaving 8 bases between them. Germline-derived CDR1 and CDR2 are MNHEY and SVGAGI. The CDR3 length is 12 residues. CDR3 sequence reads: CASRGFDNEQFF. CDR3 nucleotides: TGTGCCAGCAGGGGGTTCGACAATGAGCAGTTCTTC.

This clone has a single count. The chain combines TRBV7-3 with TRBJ2-3; D is perhaps TRBD1 (6 bases). With 5 bases removed from V and 2 bases from J, the gap between germline ends came to 14 bases. Germline CDR1 and CDR2: SGHTA and FQGTGA. This CDR3 has 15 amino acids. This chain's CDR3 is CASSLTTGSTDTQYF. The CDR3 nucleotides read TGTGCCAGCAGCCTTACGACAGGTTCCACAGATACGCAGTATTTT.

For this clone: This sample also contains other DNA sequences that code for the same CDR3. The V and J genes are TRBV9 and TRBJ2-3, with 13 bases identical to TRBD2. The CDR3 extends over 17 amino acids. J lost 1 base, V lost 2 bases, and 4 bases had no gene match. Germline V gene lookup returns CDR1 SGDLS and CDR2 YYNGEE. CDR3 coding DNA: TGTGCCAGCAGCGTTGGACTAGCGGGAGCGGGCACAGATACGCAGTATTTT. Its protein product is CASSVGLAGAGTDTQYF.

The rearrangement joins TRBV6-4 to TRBJ1-1; TRBD1 aligns across 7 bases. The CDR3 contains 13 residues. Germline CDR1 MRHNA, CDR2 SNTAGT. The junction had 3 bases not matched to a gene; V was cut back by 6 bases and J by 2 bases. CDR3: CASSGQANTEAFF. CDR3 nucleotide sequence: TGTGCCAGCAGCGGACAGGCAAACACTGAAGCTTTCTTT.

V gene TRBV5-1 combines with J gene TRBJ1-3; tentative D call: TRBD1 (6 bases). The CDR3 loop spans 14 amino acids. Trimming left V 4 bases short and J 4 bases short, with 12 bases between. CDR1 is SGHRS and CDR2 is YFSETQ in the germline V gene. CDR3 region: CASSTGAAGNTIYF. CDR3 nucleotides: TGCGCCAGCAGCACGGGGGCAGCAGGAAACACCATATATTTT.

The chain combines TRBV2 with TRBJ2-7, with D perhaps TRBD2 (6 bases). Between the trimmed V and J ends, which lost 6 bases and 7 bases, there was a span of 16 bases. Germline assignment: CDR1 SNHLY and CDR2 FYNNEI. This CDR3 is built from 13 residues. For the CDR3, the DNA is TGTGCCAGCAGGAGGGACTCGGCGGGTGAGCAGTACTTC. Amino acids: CASRRDSAGEQYF.

The CDR3 region is CASRGRPEKLFF. CDR3 nucleotide sequence: TGTGCCAGCAGGGGACGGCCTGAAAAACTGTTTTTT. This chain links TRBV7-2 with TRBJ1-4, with a tentative D call TRBD1 (5 bases). The V end was cut by 6 bases, the J end by 7 bases, with 9 bases between. The CDR3 totals 12 residues. Germline loops: CDR1 SGHTA, CDR2 FQGNSA.

CDR3 region: CASSLGSVDYGYTF. The DNA for the CDR3 is TGTGCCAGCAGCTTAGGATCAGTTGACTATGGCTACACCTTC. The V and J genes are TRBV11-2 and TRBJ1-2; D unclear. The germline V gene encodes CDR1 SGHAT and CDR2 FQNNGV. Deletions cut 1 base from V and 3 bases from J, with 9 bases between. The CDR3 length is 14 residues.

Details on this clone: Other DNA sequences in the same sample also yield this CDR3. The chain employs TRBV7-9 and TRBJ2-7; the D gene is possibly TRBD1 (6 bases). Germline V gives CDR1 SEHNR, CDR2 FQNEAQ (reference sequence). Deletions cut 5 bases from V and 4 bases from J, with 9 bases between. This CDR3 is 12 amino acids long. The CDR3 DNA sequence: TGTGCCAGCAGCCTTGGACAGTACGAGCAGTACTTC. This encodes CASSLGQYEQYF.

V gene TRBV28 combines with J gene TRBJ1-1, with 10 bases aligning to TRBD1. This CDR3 has 15 residues. The germline V gene has CDR1 MDHEN and CDR2 SYDVKM. V was clipped by 10 bases and J by 4 bases; unmatched bases: 12. The CDR3 sequence is CATLRDRGLSTEAFF. The CDR3 bases are TGTGCCACCTTAAGAGACAGGGGGCTATCCACTGAAGCTTTCTTT.

V is TRBV6-1 and J is TRBJ1-1; D is possibly TRBD1 (6 bases). Trimming left V 7 bases short and J 1 base short, with 16 bases between. Germline CDR1 is MNHNS and CDR2 is SASEGT. The CDR3 runs to 15 residues. The CDR3 sequence is CASNEQGGKNTEAFF. The DNA for the CDR3 is TGTGCCAGCAACGAACAGGGCGGCAAGAACACTGAAGCTTTCTTT.

This chain uses TRBV5-4 with TRBJ1-1; no clear D gene. The germline V gene encodes CDR1 SGHNT and CDR2 YYREEE (reference sequence). The CDR3 covers 14 residues. V lost 6 bases, J lost 5 bases, and 17 bases lay in between. CDR3 residues: CASTLVPEDTEAFF. Here the CDR3 DNA reads TGTGCCAGCACCCTGGTCCCCGAGGATACTGAAGCTTTCTTT.

V is TRBV5-6 and J is TRBJ2-7, with 8 bases that match TRBD2. This CDR3 is built from 18 residues. The germline gives CDR1 SGHDT, CDR2 YYEEEE. Germline trimming cut 2 bases from V and 0 bases from J; bases unmatched to any gene: 13. CDR3 sequence reads: CASSLGLAELIGSYEQYF. CDR3 bases: TGTGCCAGCAGCTTAGGACTAGCCGAATTAATTGGCTCCTACGAGCAGTACTTC.

The chain has TRBV10-1 and TRBJ2-5; D might be TRBD1 or TRBD2, each matching 5 bases. V was trimmed by 6 bases and J by 1 base, leaving 9 bases between them. Germline CDR1 and CDR2: WNHNN and SYGVQD (reference sequence). The CDR3 has 13 residues. For the CDR3, the DNA is TGCGCCAGCAGCGGGACCTTCCAAGAGACCCAGTACTTC. Residues: CASSGTFQETQYF.

This chain connects TRBV5-5 to TRBJ1-5; D uncertain. Germline V gives CDR1 SGHKS, CDR2 YYEKEE (reference sequence). Between the trimmed V and J ends, which lost 4 bases and 6 bases, there was a span of 17 bases. This CDR3 is built from 15 residues. CDR3 region: CASSPEGHPSQPQHF. For the CDR3, the DNA is TGTGCCAGCAGCCCCGAAGGGCACCCATCTCAGCCCCAGCATTTT.

This chain connects TRBV7-2 to TRBJ2-1; D possibly matches TRBD1 or TRBD2 (5 bases each). The CDR3 covers 14 residues. Germline values: CDR1 SGHTA, CDR2 FQGNSA. V lost 5 bases and J 6 bases, leaving 14 bases between the germline ends. CDR3: CASSVSGTGNEQFF. CDR3 coding DNA: TGTGCCAGCAGCGTTTCCGGGACGGGCAATGAGCAGTTCTTC.

This sequence joins TRBV30 and TRBJ1-4; D may be TRBD1 (6 bases). This CDR3 has 17 residues. CDR1 is GTSNPN, CDR2 SVGIG, per germline (reference sequence). Trimming cost V 0 bases and J 0 bases, with 14 bases left between them. The CDR3 DNA reads TGTGCCTGGAGTGTACAGGGAGGGTGGGCAACTAATGAAAAACTGTTTTTT. Translation: CAWSVQGGWATNEKLFF.

This sequence joins TRBV2 and TRBJ2-7; D gene unclear. V lost 5 bases and J 2 bases, leaving 10 bases between the germline ends. CDR3 length: 13 residues. CDR1 is SNHLY, CDR2 FYNNEI, per germline. CDR3: CASSLGVTYEQYF. The CDR3 DNA sequence: TGTGCCAGCAGTCTCGGTGTTACCTACGAGCAGTACTTC.

CDR3 in amino acids: CASSFVGQGIDIQYF. CDR3 nucleotide sequence: TGCGCCAGCAGCTTCGTCGGACAGGGCATAGACATTCAGTACTTC. The J gene is TRBJ2-4, the V gene TRBV5-1; 8 nucleotides match TRBD1. Germline trimming cut 2 bases from V and 8 bases from J; bases unmatched to any gene: 9. CDR1 and CDR2 (germline): SGHRS, YFSETQ. This CDR3 has 15 amino acids. Filled out from reference TRBV5-1 and TRBJ2-4, the complete variable domain reads KAGVTQTPRYLIKTRGQQVTLSCSPISGHRSVSWYQQTPGQGLQFLFEYFSETQRNKGNFPGRFSGRQFSNSRSEMNVSTLELGDSALYLCASSFVGQGIDIQYFGAGTRLSVL.

V gene TRBV7-3 combines with J gene TRBJ1-5; tentative D call: TRBD1 (6 bases). This CDR3 comprises 15 residues. V was trimmed by 6 bases and J by 0 bases, leaving 12 bases between them. Germline-derived CDR1 and CDR2 are SGHTA and FQGTGA. The CDR3 here is CASRTGQHSNQPQHF. As DNA, the CDR3 is TGTGCCAGCAGGACCGGACAGCATAGCAATCAGCCCCAGCATTTT.

As regards this clone: Other nucleotide sequences in the sample specify the same CDR3. The chain employs TRBV5-1 and TRBJ2-7, with unresolved D. In germline, CDR1 is SGHRS, CDR2 YFSETQ. Trimming took 4 bases from V and 0 from J, leaving 8 bases between them. This CDR3 region has 13 residues. CDR3 region: CASSPGSSYEQYF. In DNA form, the CDR3 reads TGCGCCAGCAGCCCCGGTTCCTCCTACGAGCAGTACTTC.

This clone has a single count. The genes are TRBV7-9 and TRBJ2-3; 9 nucleotides align to TRBD1. The CDR3 runs 15 residues. The germline V gene has CDR1 SEHNR and CDR2 FQNEAQ (reference sequence). V lost 5 bases, J lost 0 bases, and 3 bases stayed unmatched. DNA for the CDR3: TGTGCCAGCAGCCAAGACAGGGGGAGCACAGATACGCAGTATTTT. Translating it yields CASSQDRGSTDTQYF.

The chain combines TRBV10-1 with TRBJ2-2; unclear D gene. The length of the CDR3 is 12 residues. Germline-derived CDR1 and CDR2 are WNHNN and SYGVQD (reference sequence). V shed 0 bases and J shed 5 bases, with 1 base lying between them. CDR3 sequence reads: CASSESTGELFF. In nucleotides, the CDR3 is TGCGCCAGCAGTGAGTCTACCGGGGAGCTGTTTTTT.

J is TRBJ2-1 and V is TRBV4-2; tentatively, D is TRBD1 (6 bases). CDR3 length: 13 residues. Between the trimmed V and J ends, which lost 2 bases and 9 bases, there was a span of 11 bases. Germline V gene sequence: CDR1 LGHNA, CDR2 YNFKEQ. Here the CDR3 DNA reads TGTGCCAGCAGCCAACCCACAGGGTTTGAGCAGTTCTTC. Translated, it gives CASSQPTGFEQFF.

The V gene is TRBV7-8, the J gene TRBJ2-7; 12 positions agree with TRBD2. The CDR3 extends over 18 amino acids. CDR1 is SGHVS and CDR2 is FQNEAQ in the germline V gene. V was pared by 5 bases and J by 0 bases, with 11 bases of the junction left unmatched. CDR3: CASSKGLAGDGSSYEQYF. The CDR3 nucleotides are TGTGCCAGCAGCAAGGGACTAGCGGGCGACGGCAGCTCCTACGAGCAGTACTTC.

This sequence joins TRBV25-1 and TRBJ2-7; TRBD1 matches 8 bases. CDR3 length: 13 residues. The germline gives CDR1 MGHDK, CDR2 SYGVNS. Trimming at V came to 6 bases and at J to 2 bases, leaving 3 bases not matched to a gene. As DNA, the CDR3 is TGTGCCAGCAGGCGACAGGGGACCTACGAGCAGTACTTC. As protein: CASRRQGTYEQYF.

The V and J genes are TRBV4-1 and TRBJ2-1, with TRBD1 as a possible D gene (6 bases). The V end lost 0 bases, the J end lost 4 bases, and 16 bases lay between the germline ends. Germline V gene lookup returns CDR1 MGHRA and CDR2 YSYEKL. The CDR3 sequence is 17 residues long. The CDR3: CASSQDNRVPPYNEQFF. The CDR3 coding sequence is TGCGCCAGCAGCCAAGATAACAGGGTTCCCCCTTACAATGAGCAGTTCTTC.

There are a few counts of this clone. V usage is TRBV11-3 and J usage is TRBJ1-1; 7 nucleotides align to TRBD1. V lost 6 bases and J lost 8; bases outside the gene matches: 6. The CDR3 is made up of 12 amino acids. Looked up from germline, CDR1 is SGHNT and CDR2 is YENEEA. The CDR3 DNA follows: TGTGCCAGCAGATACCGGGACAGAGAAGCTTTCTTT. Translated, it gives CASRYRDREAFF.